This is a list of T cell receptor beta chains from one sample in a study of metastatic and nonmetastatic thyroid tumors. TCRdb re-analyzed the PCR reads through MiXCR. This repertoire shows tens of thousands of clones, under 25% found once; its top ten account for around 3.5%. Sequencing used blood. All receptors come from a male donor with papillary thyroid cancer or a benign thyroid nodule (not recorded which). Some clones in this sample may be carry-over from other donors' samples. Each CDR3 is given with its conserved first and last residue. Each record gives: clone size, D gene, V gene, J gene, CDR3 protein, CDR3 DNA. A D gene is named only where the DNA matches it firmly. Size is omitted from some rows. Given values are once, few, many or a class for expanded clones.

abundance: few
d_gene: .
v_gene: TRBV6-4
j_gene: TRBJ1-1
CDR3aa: CASSYVGPNTEAFF
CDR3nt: TGTGCCAGCAGTTACGTGGGACCGAACACTGAAGCCTTCTTT

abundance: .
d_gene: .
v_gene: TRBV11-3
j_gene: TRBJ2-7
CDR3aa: CASSSSSYEQYF
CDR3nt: TGTGCCAGCAGCTCGTCCTCCTACGAGCAGTACTTC

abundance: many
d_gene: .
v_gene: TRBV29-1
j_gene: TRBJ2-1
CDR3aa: CSAGGGVGNEQFF
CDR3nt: TGCAGCGCCGGGGGCGGGGTAGGAAATGAGCAGTTCTTC

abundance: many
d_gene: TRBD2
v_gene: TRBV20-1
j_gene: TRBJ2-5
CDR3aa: CSARRLAGPQETQYF
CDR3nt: TGCAGTGCTAGACGACTAGCGGGGCCCCAAGAGACCCAGTACTTC

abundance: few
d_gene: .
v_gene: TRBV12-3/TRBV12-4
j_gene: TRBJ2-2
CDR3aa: CASSDQGVNTGELFF
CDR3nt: TGTGCCAGCAGTGATCAAGGGGTGAACACCGGGGAGCTGTTTTTT

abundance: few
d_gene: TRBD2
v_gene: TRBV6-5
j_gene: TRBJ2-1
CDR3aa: CASSPGTSWSSYNEQFF
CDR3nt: TGTGCCAGCAGTCCCGGGACTAGCTGGAGCTCCTACAATGAGCAGTTCTTC

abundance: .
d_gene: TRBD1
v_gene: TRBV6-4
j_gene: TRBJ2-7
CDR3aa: CASSEPGTAYEQYF
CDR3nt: TGTGCCAGCAGTGAACCCGGGACAGCCTACGAGCAGTACTTC

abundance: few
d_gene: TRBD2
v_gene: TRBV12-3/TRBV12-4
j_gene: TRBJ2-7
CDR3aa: CASSLGLDDEQYF
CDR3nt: TGTGCCAGCAGTTTGGGACTAGACGACGAGCAGTACTTC

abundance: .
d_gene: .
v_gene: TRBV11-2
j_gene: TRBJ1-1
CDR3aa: CASSLVRQLYTEAFF
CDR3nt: TGTGCCAGCAGCTTAGTCAGACAGTTATACACTGAAGCTTTCTTT

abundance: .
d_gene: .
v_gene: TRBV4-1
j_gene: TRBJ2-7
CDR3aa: CASSQEGSALYEQYF
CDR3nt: TGCGCCAGCAGCCAAGAGGGGTCGGCGCTCTACGAGCAGTACTTC

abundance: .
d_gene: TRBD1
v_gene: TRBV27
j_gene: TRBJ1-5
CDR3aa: CASSRQGMNQPQHF
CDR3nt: TGTGCCAGCAGTAGACAGGGGATGAATCAGCCCCAGCATTTT

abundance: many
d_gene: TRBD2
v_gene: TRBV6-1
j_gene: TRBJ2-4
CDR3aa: CARPSGRAKNIQYF
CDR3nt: TGTGCCAGACCAAGCGGGAGGGCCAAAAACATTCAGTACTTC

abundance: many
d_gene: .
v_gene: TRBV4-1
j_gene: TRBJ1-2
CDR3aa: CASSQDAPRGTDYGYTF
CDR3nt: TGCGCCAGCAGCCAAGACGCCCCCCGGGGAACAGACTATGGCTACACCTTC

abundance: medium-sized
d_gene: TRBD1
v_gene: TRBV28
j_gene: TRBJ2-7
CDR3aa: CASSIGDRVSEQYF
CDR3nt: TGTGCCAGCAGCATAGGGGACAGGGTTTCCGAGCAGTACTTC

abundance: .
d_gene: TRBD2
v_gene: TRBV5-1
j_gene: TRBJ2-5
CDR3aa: CASSLGTLTSGRETQYF
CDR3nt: TGCGCCAGCAGCTTGGGAACCCTGACTAGCGGGAGAGAGACCCAGTACTTC

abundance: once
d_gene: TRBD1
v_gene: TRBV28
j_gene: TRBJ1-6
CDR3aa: CASSITSGGAWRFDNSPLHF
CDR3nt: TGTGCCAGCAGTATTACTTCAGGGGGCGCATGGAGATTTGATAATTCACCCCTCCACTTT

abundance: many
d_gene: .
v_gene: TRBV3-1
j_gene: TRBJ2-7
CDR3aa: CASSQEYSGEQYF
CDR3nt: TGTGCCAGCAGCCAAGAATACTCGGGCGAGCAGTACTTC

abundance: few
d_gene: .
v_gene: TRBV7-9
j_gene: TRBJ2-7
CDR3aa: CASSPSIEISYEQYF
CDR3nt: TGTGCCAGCAGCCCTAGTATTGAGATTAGCTACGAGCAGTACTTC

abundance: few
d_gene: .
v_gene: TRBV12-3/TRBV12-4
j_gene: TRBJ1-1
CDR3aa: CASSLLGVGTEAFF
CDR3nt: TGTGCCAGCAGTTTATTAGGGGTGGGCACTGAAGCTTTCTTT

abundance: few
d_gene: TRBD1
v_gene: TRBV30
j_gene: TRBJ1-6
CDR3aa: CAWSVPGQGASPLHF
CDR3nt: TGTGCCTGGAGTGTCCCGGGACAGGGGGCCTCACCCCTCCACTTT

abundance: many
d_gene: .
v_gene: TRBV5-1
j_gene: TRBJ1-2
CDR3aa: CASNWEVGANYGYTF
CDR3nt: TGCGCCAGCAACTGGGAGGTGGGCGCTAACTATGGCTACACCTTC

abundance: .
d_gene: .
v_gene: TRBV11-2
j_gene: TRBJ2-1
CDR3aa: CASSLFAGAYNEQFF
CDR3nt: TGTGCCAGCAGCTTATTTGCAGGGGCTTACAATGAGCAGTTCTTC

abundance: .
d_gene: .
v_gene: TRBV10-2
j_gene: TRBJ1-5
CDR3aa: CASMDAINQPQHF
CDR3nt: TGCGCCAGCATGGATGCCATCAATCAGCCCCAGCATTTT

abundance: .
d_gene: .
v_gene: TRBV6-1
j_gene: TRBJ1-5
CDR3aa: CASSKDQNQPQHF
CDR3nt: TGTGCCAGCAGTAAAGACCAGAATCAGCCCCAGCATTTT

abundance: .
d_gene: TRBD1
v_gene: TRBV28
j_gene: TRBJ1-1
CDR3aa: CASSPLQGAEAFF
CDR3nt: TGTGCCAGCAGTCCTCTACAGGGGGCTGAAGCTTTCTTT

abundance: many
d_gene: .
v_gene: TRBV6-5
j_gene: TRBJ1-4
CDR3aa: CASSYSGSWNEKLFF
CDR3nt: TGTGCCAGCAGTTACTCAGGGAGTTGGAATGAAAAACTGTTTTTT

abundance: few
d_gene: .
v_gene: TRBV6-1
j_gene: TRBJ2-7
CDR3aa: CASSELRDTFYEQYF
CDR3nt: TGTGCCAGCAGTGAACTCCGGGACACCTTCTACGAGCAGTACTTC

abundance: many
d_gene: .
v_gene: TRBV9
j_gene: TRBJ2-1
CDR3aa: CASSVQGGYGEQFF
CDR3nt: TGTGCCAGCAGCGTGCAGGGCGGGTACGGTGAGCAGTTCTTC

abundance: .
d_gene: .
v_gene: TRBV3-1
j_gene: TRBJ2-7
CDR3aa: CASSPDLTAYEQYF
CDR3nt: TGTGCCAGCAGCCCGGACCTGACGGCCTACGAGCAGTACTTC

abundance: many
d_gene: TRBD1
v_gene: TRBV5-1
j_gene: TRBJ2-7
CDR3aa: CASSFDRGGEQYF
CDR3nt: TGCGCCAGCAGCTTCGACAGGGGCGGGGAGCAGTACTTC

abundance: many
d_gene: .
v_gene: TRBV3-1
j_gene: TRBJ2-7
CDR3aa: CASSQGILGEQYF
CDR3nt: TGTGCCAGCAGCCAGGGGATTCTCGGGGAGCAGTACTTC

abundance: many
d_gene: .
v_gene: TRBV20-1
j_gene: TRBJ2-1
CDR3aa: CSARDFRSSYYNEQFF
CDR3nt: TGCAGTGCTAGAGATTTCAGGTCTTCATACTACAATGAGCAGTTCTTC

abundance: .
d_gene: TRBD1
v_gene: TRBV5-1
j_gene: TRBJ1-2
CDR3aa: CASGPGTAHGYTF
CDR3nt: TGCGCCAGCGGCCCTGGGACAGCGCATGGCTACACCTTC

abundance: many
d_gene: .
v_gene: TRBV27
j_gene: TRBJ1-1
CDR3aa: CASSLLGGTEAFF
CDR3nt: TGTGCCAGCAGTTTATTGGGGGGCACTGAAGCTTTCTTT

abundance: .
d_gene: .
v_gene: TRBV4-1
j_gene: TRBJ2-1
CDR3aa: CASSRNSGAEQFF
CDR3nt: TGCGCCAGCAGCCGCAACTCCGGGGCCGAGCAGTTCTTC

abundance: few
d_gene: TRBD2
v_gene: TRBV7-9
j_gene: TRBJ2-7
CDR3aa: CASSLEGGGYEQYF
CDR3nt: TGTGCCAGCAGCTTAGAAGGCGGGGGATACGAGCAGTACTTC

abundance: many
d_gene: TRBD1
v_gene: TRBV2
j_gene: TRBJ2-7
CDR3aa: CASARDRGFEQYF
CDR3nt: TGTGCCAGCGCCCGGGACAGGGGGTTCGAGCAGTACTTC

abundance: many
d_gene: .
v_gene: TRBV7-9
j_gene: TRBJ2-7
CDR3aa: CASSQGQTHYEQYF
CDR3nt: TGTGCCAGCAGCCAAGGACAGACACACTACGAGCAGTACTTC

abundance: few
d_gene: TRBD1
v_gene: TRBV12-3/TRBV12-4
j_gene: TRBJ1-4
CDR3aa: CASTPDRRNEKLFF
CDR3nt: TGTGCCAGCACCCCGGACAGGCGAAATGAAAAACTGTTTTTT

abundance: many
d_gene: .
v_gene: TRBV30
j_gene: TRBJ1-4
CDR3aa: CAGGEKLFF
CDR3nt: TGTGCCGGGGGGGAAAAACTGTTTTTT

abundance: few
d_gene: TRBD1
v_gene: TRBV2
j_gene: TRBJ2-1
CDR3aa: CASSGGGDDQFF
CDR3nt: TGTGCCAGCAGTGGAGGGGGCGATGATCAGTTCTTC

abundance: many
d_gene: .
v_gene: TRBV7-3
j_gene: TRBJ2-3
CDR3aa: CASSPTGSTDTQYF
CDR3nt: TGTGCCAGCAGCCCGACAGGTTCTACAGATACGCAGTATTTT

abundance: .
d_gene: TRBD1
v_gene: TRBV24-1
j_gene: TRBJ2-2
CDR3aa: CATSDVRRQGTNTGELFF
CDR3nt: TGTGCCACCAGTGATGTGCGCAGACAGGGGACGAACACCGGGGAGCTGTTTTTT

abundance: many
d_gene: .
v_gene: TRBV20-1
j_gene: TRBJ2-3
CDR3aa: CSAPQDGEIRTDTQYF
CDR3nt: TGCAGTGCTCCACAAGACGGCGAAATCCGCACAGATACGCAGTATTTT

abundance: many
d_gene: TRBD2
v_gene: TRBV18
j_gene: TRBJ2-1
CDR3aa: CASSPLAGGSSYNEQFF
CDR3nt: TGTGCCAGCTCACCACTAGCGGGAGGGAGCTCCTACAATGAGCAGTTCTTC

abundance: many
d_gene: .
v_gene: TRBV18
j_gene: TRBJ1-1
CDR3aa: CASSPIGVGANTEAFF
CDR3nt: TGTGCCAGCTCACCAATAGGGGTAGGGGCGAACACTGAAGCTTTCTTT

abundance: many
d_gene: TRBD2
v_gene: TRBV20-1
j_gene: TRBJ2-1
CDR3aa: CSATGRLYNEQFF
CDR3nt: TGCAGTGCTACCGGGAGGCTTTACAATGAGCAGTTCTTC

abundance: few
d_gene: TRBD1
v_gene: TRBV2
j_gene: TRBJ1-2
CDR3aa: CASRERTGARYGYTF
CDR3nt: TGTGCCAGCAGGGAACGGACAGGGGCCCGATATGGCTACACCTTC

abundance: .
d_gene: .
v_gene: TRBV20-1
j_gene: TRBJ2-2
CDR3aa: CSAPLGVVF
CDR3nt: TGCAGTGCCCCCCTGGGAGTGGTTTTT

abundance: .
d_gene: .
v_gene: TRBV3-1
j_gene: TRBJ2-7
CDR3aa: CASSQDFAGYEQYF
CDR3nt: TGTGCCAGCAGCCAAGATTTTGCGGGATACGAGCAGTACTTC

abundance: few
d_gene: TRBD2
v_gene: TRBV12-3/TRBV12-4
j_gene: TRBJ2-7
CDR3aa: CASLPSGGRDEQYF
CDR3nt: TGTGCCAGCCTACCTAGCGGGGGGCGGGACGAGCAGTACTTC

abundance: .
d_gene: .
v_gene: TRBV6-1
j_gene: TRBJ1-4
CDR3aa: CSSSLSGSNEKLFF
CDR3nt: TGTTCCAGCAGTCTTTCCGGGAGCAATGAAAAACTGTTTTTT